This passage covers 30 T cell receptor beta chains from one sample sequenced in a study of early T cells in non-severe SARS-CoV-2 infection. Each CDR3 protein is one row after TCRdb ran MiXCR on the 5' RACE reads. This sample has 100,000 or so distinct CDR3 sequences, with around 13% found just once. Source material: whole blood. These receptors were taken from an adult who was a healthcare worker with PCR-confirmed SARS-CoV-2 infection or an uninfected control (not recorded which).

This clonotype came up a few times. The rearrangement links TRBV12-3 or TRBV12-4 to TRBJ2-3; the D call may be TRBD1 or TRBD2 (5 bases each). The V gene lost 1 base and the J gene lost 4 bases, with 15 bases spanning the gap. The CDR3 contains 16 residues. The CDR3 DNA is TGTGCCAGCAGTTTAGTGCCGGGGCAGGGTGCAGATACGCAGTATTTT. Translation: CASSLVPGQGADTQYF.

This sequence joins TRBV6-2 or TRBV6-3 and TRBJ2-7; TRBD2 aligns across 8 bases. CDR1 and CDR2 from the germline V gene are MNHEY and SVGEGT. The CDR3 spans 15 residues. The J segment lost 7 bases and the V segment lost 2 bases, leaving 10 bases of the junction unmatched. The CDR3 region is CASSYEAGGLGEQYF. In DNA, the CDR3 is TGTGCCAGCAGTTACGAGGCGGGAGGCTTGGGTGAGCAGTACTTC.

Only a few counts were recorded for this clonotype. The CDR3 region is CASSPTSNYGYTF. CDR3 coding DNA: TGTGCCAGCAGCCCGACGTCTAACTATGGCTACACCTTC. The chain recombines TRBV28 with TRBJ1-2; D not certain. Germline assignment: CDR1 MDHEN and CDR2 SYDVKM. The V and J ends lost 6 bases and 0 bases respectively, with 8 bases between them. This CDR3 contains 13 residues.

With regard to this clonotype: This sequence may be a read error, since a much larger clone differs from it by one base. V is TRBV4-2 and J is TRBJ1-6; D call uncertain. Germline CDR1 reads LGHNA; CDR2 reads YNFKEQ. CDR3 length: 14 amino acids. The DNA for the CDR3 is TGTGCCAGCGGCCAAGTGTCCTATAATTCACCCCTCCACTTT. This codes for CASGQVSYNSPLHF.

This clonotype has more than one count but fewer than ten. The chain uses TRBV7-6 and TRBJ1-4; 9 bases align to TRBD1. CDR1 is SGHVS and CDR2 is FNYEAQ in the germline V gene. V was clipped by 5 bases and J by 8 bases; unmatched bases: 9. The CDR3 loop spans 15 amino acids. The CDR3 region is CASSRTGTGREKLFF. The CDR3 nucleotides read TGTGCCAGCAGCCGTACCGGGACAGGGCGCGAAAAACTGTTTTTT.

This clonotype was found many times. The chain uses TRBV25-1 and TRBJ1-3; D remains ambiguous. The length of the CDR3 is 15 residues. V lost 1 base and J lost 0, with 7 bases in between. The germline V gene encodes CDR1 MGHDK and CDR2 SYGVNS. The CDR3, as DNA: TGTGCCAGCAGTGAATGGGTGTCCTCTGGAAACACCATATATTTT. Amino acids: CASSEWVSSGNTIYF.

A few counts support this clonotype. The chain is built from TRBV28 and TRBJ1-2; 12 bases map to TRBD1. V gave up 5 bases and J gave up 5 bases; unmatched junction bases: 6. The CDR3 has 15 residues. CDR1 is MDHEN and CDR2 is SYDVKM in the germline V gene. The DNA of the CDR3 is TGTGCCAGCAGTGATTGGGACAGGGGGCCTTATGGCTACACCTTC. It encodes CASSDWDRGPYGYTF.

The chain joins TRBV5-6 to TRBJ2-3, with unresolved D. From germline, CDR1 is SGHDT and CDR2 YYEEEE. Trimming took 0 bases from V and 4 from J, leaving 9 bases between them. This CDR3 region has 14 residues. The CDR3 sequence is CASSLVESSDTQYF. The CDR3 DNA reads TGTGCCAGCAGCTTGGTGGAGAGTTCAGATACGCAGTATTTT.

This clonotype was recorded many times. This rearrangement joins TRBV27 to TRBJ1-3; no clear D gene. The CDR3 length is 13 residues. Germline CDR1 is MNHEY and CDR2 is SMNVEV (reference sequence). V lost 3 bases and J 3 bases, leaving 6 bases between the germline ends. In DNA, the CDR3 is TGTGCCAGCAGTTTGGGCCTTGGAAACACCATATATTTT. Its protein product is CASSLGLGNTIYF.

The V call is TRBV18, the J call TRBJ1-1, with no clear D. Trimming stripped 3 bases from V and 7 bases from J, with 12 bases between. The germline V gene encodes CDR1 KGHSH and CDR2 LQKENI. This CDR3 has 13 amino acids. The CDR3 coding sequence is TGTGCCAGCTCACCGCCCCCGAGAGGTGAAGCTTTCTTT. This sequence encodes CASSPPPRGEAFF.

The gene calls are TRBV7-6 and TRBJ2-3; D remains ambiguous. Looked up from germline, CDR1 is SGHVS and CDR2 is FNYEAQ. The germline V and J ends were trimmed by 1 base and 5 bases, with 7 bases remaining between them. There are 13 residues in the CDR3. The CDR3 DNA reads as TGTGCCAGCAGCTTAGGCGGAGAAGATACGCAGTATTTT. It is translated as CASSLGGEDTQYF.

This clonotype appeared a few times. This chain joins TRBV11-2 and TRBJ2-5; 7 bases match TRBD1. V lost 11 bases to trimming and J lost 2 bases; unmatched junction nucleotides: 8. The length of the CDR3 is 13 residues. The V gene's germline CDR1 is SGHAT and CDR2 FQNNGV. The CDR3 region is CASHRDRQETQYF. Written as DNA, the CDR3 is TGTGCCTCTCACCGGGACAGACAAGAGACCCAGTACTTC.

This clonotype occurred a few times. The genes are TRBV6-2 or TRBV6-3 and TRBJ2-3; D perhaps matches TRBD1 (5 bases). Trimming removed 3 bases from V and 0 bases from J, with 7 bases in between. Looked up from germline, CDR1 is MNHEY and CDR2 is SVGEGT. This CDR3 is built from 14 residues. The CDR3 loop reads CASSYGASTDTQYF. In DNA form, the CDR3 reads TGTGCCAGCAGTTATGGGGCAAGCACAGATACGCAGTATTTT.

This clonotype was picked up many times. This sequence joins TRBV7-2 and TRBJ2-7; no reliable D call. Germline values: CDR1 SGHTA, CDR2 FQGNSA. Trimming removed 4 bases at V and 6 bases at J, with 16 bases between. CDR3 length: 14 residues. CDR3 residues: CASSSITKRPEQYF. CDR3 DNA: TGTGCCAGCAGCTCCATCACAAAACGCCCCGAGCAGTACTTC.

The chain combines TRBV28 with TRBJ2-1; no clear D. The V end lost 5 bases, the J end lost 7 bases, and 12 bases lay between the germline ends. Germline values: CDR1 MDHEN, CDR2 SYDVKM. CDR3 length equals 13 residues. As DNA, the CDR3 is TGTGCCAGCAGTAGGAAAGGGCGGAATGAGCAGTTCTTC. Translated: CASSRKGRNEQFF.

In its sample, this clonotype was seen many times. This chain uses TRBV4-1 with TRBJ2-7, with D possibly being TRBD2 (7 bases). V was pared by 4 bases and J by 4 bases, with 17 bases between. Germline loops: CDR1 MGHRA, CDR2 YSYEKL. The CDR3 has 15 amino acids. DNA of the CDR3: TGCGCCAGCAGCCGCATTGGGGGCGGGGGATACGAGCAGTACTTC. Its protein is CASSRIGGGGYEQYF.

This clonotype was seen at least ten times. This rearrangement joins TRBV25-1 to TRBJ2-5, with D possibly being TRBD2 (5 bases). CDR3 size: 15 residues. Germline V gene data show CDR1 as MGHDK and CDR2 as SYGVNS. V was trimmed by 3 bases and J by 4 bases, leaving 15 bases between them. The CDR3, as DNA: TGTGCCAGCAGTGATTGGGTTTCGGGGATAGAGACCCAGTACTTC. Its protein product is CASSDWVSGIETQYF.

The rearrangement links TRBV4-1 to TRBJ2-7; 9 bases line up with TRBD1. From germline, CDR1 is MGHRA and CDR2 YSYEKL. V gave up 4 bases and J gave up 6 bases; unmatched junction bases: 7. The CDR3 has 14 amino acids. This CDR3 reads CASSPTGGAGEQYF. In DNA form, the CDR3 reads TGCGCCAGCAGCCCAACAGGGGGCGCGGGCGAGCAGTACTTC.

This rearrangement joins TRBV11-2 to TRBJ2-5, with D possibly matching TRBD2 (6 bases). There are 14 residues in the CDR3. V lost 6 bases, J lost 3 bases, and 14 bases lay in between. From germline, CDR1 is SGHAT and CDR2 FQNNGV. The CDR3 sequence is CASSQGLNEETQYF. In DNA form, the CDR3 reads TGTGCCAGCAGTCAGGGACTCAATGAAGAGACCCAGTACTTC.

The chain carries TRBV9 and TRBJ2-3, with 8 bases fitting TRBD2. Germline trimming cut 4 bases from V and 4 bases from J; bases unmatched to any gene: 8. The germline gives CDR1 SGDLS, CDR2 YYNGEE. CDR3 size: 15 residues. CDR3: CASSLREGRADTQYF. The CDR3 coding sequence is TGTGCCAGCAGCCTCCGGGAGGGCCGGGCAGATACGCAGTATTTT.

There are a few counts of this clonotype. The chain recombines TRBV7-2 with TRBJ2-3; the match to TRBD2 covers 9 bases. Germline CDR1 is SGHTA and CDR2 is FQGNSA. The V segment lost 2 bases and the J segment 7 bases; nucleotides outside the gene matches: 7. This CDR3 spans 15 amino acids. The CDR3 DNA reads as TGTGCCAGCAGCTTATCCGCGGGGGGGGCCAATACGCAGTATTTT. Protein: CASSLSAGGANTQYF.

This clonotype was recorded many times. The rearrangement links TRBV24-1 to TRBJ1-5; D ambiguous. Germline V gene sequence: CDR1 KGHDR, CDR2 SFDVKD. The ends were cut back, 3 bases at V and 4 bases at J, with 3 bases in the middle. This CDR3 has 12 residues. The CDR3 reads CATSDKNQPQHF. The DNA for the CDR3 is TGTGCCACCAGTGATAAGAATCAGCCCCAGCATTTT.

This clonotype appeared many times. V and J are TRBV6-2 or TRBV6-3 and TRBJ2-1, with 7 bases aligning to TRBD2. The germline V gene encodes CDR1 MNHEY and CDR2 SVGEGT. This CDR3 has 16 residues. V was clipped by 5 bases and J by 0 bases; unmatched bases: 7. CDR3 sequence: CASSPLGGSSYNEQFF. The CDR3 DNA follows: TGTGCCAGCAGTCCCCTCGGGGGGAGCTCCTACAATGAGCAGTTCTTC.

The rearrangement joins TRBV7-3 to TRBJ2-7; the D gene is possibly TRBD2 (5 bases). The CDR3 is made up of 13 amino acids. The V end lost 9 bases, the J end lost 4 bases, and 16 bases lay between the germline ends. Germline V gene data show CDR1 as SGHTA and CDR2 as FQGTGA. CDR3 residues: CARPRRNGYEQYF. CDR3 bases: TGTGCCAGGCCAAGGAGGAACGGATACGAGCAGTACTTC.

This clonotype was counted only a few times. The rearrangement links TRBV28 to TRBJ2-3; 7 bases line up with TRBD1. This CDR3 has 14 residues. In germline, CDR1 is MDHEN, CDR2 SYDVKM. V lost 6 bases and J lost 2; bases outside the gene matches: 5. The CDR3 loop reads CASSPGQNTDTQYF. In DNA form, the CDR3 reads TGTGCCAGCAGCCCGGGACAGAACACAGATACGCAGTATTTT.

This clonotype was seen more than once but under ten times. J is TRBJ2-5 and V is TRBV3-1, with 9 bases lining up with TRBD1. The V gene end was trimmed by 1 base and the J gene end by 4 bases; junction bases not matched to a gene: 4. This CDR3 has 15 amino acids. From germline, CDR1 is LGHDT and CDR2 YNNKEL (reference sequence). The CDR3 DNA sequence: TGTGCCAGCAGCCAAGTCACAGGGGGCGCAGAGACCCAGTACTTC. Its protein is CASSQVTGGAETQYF.

CDR3 bases: TGTGCCACCAGCAGAGCGGGGGCAGGGGAGCAGTACTTC. The encoded protein is CATSRAGAGEQYF. The chain recombines TRBV15 with TRBJ2-7, with D tentatively TRBD1 or TRBD2 (6 bases each). Germline V gene data show CDR1 as LNHNV and CDR2 as YYDKDF (reference sequence). The CDR3 loop spans 13 amino acids. V was cut by 1 base and J by 7 bases, with 11 bases left in between.

The CDR3 DNA sequence: TGTGCCACCAGCCTCGGGACTAGCGAGTGGAATGAGCAGTTCTTC. It codes for CATSLGTSEWNEQFF. The chain is built from TRBV24-1 and TRBJ2-1, with TRBD2 identical over 10 bases. The V gene end was trimmed by 7 bases and the J gene end by 7 bases; junction bases not matched to a gene: 9. Germline values: CDR1 KGHDR, CDR2 SFDVKD. This CDR3 is built from 15 residues.

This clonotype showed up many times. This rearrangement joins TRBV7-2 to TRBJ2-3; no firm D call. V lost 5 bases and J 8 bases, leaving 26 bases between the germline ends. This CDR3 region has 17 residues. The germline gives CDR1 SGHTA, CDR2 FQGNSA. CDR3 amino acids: CASSRAGTSYGPGTQYF. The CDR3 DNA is TGTGCCAGCAGCCGAGCCGGTACGAGCTACGGGCCAGGTACGCAGTATTTT. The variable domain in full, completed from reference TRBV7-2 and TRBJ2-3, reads GAGVSQSPSNKVTEKGKDVELRCDPISGHTALYWYRQSLGQGLEFLIYFQGNSAPDKSGLPSDRFSAERTGGSVSTLTIQRTQQEDSAVYLCASSRAGTSYGPGTQYFGPGTRLTVL.

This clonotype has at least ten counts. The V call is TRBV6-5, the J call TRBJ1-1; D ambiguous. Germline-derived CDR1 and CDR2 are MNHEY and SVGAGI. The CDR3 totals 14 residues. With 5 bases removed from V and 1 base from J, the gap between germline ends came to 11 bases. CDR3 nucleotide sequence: TGTGCCAGCAGTGGGCCCCCGGAGAACACTGAAGCTTTCTTT. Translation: CASSGPPENTEAFF.